The rows below give T cell receptor beta chains drawn from one sample of a study of cytomegalovirus exposure and HLA in healthy donors. Method: immunoSEQ multiplex PCR; TCRdb's copy keeps in-frame clones and lacks some. This table has roughly 76,000 clones, around 94% appearing once. The sequencing sample was made of PBMCs. All receptors derive from a man aged 18 to 29 in good health and CMV-seropositive. Each CDR3 is given with its conserved first and last residue. The order of the fields is CDR3 length, V gene, D gene, J gene, clone size, CDR3 protein, CDR3 DNA. D genes are given only for firm matches. Clone sizes are given selectively: once, few, many, or a class where the clone is expanded.

>15|TRBV7-9|NA|TRBJ1-4|NA
CASSLGGGTNEKLFF
TGTGCCAGCAGCTTAGGAGGTGGGACTAATGAAAAACTGTTTTTT
>21|TRBV29-1|NA|TRBJ2-1|NA
CSVGLDWGRKWEGGRFDEQFF
TGCAGCGTTGGGTTAGACTGGGGGCGTAAGTGGGAGGGCGGGAGATTCGATGAGCAGTTCTTC
>16|TRBV6-6|TRBD1|TRBJ1-1|NA
CASSYDPRTGRTEAFF
TGTGCCAGCAGTTACGACCCGAGGACAGGGAGGACTGAAGCTTTCTTT
>14|TRBV2|TRBD2|TRBJ2-5|once
CASTLAGVWETQYF
TGTGCCAGCACCCTAGCGGGAGTTTGGGAGACCCAGTACTTC
>15|TRBV25-1|TRBD1|TRBJ2-7|NA
CASSGDRGSTYEQYF
TGTGCCAGCAGTGGGGACAGGGGGTCGACCTACGAGCAGTACTTC
>17|TRBV30|NA|TRBJ1-5|NA
CAWSVLTGWLWNQPQHF
TGTGCCTGGAGTGTACTAACAGGGTGGCTATGGAATCAGCCCCAGCATTTT
>15|TRBV10-3|NA|TRBJ1-1|once
CAISESQGGGTEAFF
TGTGCCATCAGTGAGTCGCAAGGGGGGGGCACTGAAGCTTTCTTT
>14|TRBV9|TRBD2|TRBJ2-5|NA
CASSGSGPQETQYF
TGTGCCAGCAGCGGTAGCGGGCCACAAGAGACCCAGTACTTC
>13|TRBV4-1|NA|TRBJ2-1|NA
CASSSVSRAEQFF
TGCGCCAGCAGCTCTGTCTCGCGGGCCGAGCAGTTCTTC
>15|TRBV4-1|NA|TRBJ2-7|NA
CASSQGPAGSYEQYF
TGCGCCAGCAGCCAAGGTCCAGCGGGCAGCTACGAGCAGTACTTC
>16|TRBV5-1|TRBD2|TRBJ2-7|NA
CASRRLAGLGTYEQYF
TGCGCCAGCAGGAGGCTAGCGGGATTAGGGACCTACGAGCAGTACTTC
>14|TRBV6-4|NA|TRBJ2-2|NA
CASSAQLETGELFF
TGTGCCAGCAGTGCTCAACTAGAGACCGGGGAGCTGTTTTTT
>13|TRBV28|NA|TRBJ2-5|NA
CATRDGGRETQYF
TGTGCCACCAGGGACGGAGGGAGGGAGACCCAGTACTTC
>13|TRBV7-3|NA|TRBJ2-5|NA
CASSLNNQETQYF
TGTGCCAGCAGCTTAAACAACCAAGAGACCCAGTACTTC
>13|TRBV11-3|NA|TRBJ2-7|NA
CASSKLEGAEQYF
TGTGCCAGCAGCAAGCTCGAGGGAGCCGAGCAGTACTTC
>14|TRBV6-5|TRBD1|TRBJ2-7|NA
CASSYRGPHYEQYF
TGTGCCAGCAGTTACAGGGGGCCTCACTACGAGCAGTACTTC
>18|TRBV5-1|TRBD1|TRBJ1-4|NA
CASTGQGAVIGINEKLFF
TGCGCCAGTACGGGACAGGGGGCCGTAATTGGGATTAATGAAAAACTGTTTTTT
>14|TRBV6-4|NA|TRBJ2-1|NA
CASSDSGDYNEQFF
TGTGCCAGCAGTGATTCCGGTGACTACAATGAGCAGTTCTTC
>14|TRBV4-2|NA|TRBJ1-2|NA
CASSQDQAYYGYTF
TGTGCCAGCAGCCAAGATCAAGCTTACTATGGCTACACCTTC
>13|TRBV29-1|NA|TRBJ2-7|NA
CSVQGRLTYEQYF
TGCAGCGTTCAGGGCCGCCTCACCTACGAGCAGTACTTC
>15|TRBV29-1|NA|TRBJ1-2|NA
CSVDHISDKIYGYTF
TGCAGCGTTGATCATATATCGGACAAGATCTATGGCTACACCTTC
>15|TRBV7-9|NA|TRBJ1-4|NA
CASSPGQSRDEKLFF
TGTGCCAGCAGCCCCGGACAGTCAAGGGATGAAAAACTGTTTTTT
>18|TRBV5-1|TRBD2|TRBJ2-6|NA
CASSLRGRGTSGANVLTF
TGCGCCAGCAGCTTGCGGGGGAGGGGTACCTCTGGGGCCAACGTCCTGACTTTC
>14|TRBV28|TRBD2|TRBJ2-7|NA
CASAPGGDSYEQYF
TGTGCCAGCGCTCCTGGGGGGGACTCCTACGAGCAGTACTTC
>14|TRBV2|NA|TRBJ2-2|NA
CASSFDRNTGELFF
TGTGCCAGCAGTTTCGACAGGAACACCGGGGAGCTGTTTTTT
>15|TRBV19|TRBD1|TRBJ1-1|NA
CASSIPGQPNTEAFF
TGTGCCAGTAGTATCCCGGGACAGCCGAACACTGAAGCTTTCTTT
>16|TRBV7-8|TRBD2|TRBJ2-1|NA
CASSLSLAGPSNEQFF
TGTGCCAGCAGCTTATCCCTAGCGGGCCCGTCGAATGAGCAGTTCTTC
>14|TRBV6-1|TRBD2|TRBJ2-2|few
CASRREGVTGELFF
TGTGCCAGCAGGCGGGAGGGGGTGACCGGGGAGCTGTTTTTT
>15|TRBV19|TRBD2|TRBJ2-5|NA
CASSASGRERETQYF
TGTGCCAGTAGTGCTAGCGGGAGGGAGCGGGAGACCCAGTACTTC
>15|TRBV6-5|TRBD1|TRBJ2-1|NA
CASSYLGQGIDEQFF
TGTGCCAGCAGTTATCTCGGACAGGGGATTGATGAGCAGTTCTTC
>15|TRBV28|NA|TRBJ1-4|NA
CASSRDGTFGEKLFF
TGTGCCAGCAGCAGGGACGGGACTTTCGGGGAAAAACTGTTTTTT
>17|TRBV9|TRBD1|TRBJ2-2|NA
CASSPRGQGPDTGELFF
TGTGCCAGCAGCCCAAGAGGACAGGGGCCTGACACCGGGGAGCTGTTTTTT
>15|TRBV5-1|TRBD1|TRBJ2-7|NA
CASSQVTGVFDEQYF
TGCGCCAGCAGCCAGGTCACAGGGGTTTTCGACGAGCAGTACTTC
>15|TRBV11-2|TRBD2|TRBJ2-1|NA
CASSLGVAGHNEQFF
TGTGCCAGCAGCTTAGGGGTAGCGGGCCACAATGAGCAGTTCTTC
>19|TRBV7-2|TRBD1|TRBJ2-1|NA
CASSLGGTGAKFGYNEQFF
TGTGCCAGCAGCTTAGGGGGGACAGGGGCAAAGTTCGGATACAATGAGCAGTTCTTC
>15|TRBV28|NA|TRBJ1-5|NA
CASSPDISLNQPQHF
TGTGCCAGCAGTCCCGACATCTCCCTCAATCAGCCCCAGCATTTT
>14|TRBV11-2|TRBD1|TRBJ1-1|NA
CASTENRGQTEAFF
TGTGCCAGCACCGAGAACAGGGGGCAAACTGAAGCTTTCTTT
>17|TRBV5-4|TRBD1|TRBJ1-1|NA
CASSRTGGSSGNTEAFF
TGTGCCAGCAGCCGGACAGGGGGCTCGAGTGGGAACACTGAAGCTTTCTTT
>17|TRBV28|TRBD2|TRBJ2-1|NA
CASTLEDGTSEHNEQFF
TGTGCCAGCACGTTGGAGGATGGGACTAGCGAGCACAATGAGCAGTTCTTC
>14|TRBV11-2|NA|TRBJ2-5|NA
CASSPGLEDETQYF
TGTGCCAGCAGCCCCGGACTCGAAGATGAGACCCAGTACTTC
>15|TRBV5-1|NA|TRBJ1-1|NA
CASSFDWGGGTEAFF
TGCGCCAGCAGCTTTGATTGGGGTGGGGGGACTGAAGCTTTCTTT
>13|TRBV28|TRBD2|TRBJ2-2|NA
CATGLADTGELFF
TGTGCCACCGGACTAGCTGACACCGGGGAGCTGTTTTTT
>15|TRBV6-1|TRBD2|TRBJ2-1|NA
CASSEGGSGGNEQFF
TGTGCCAGCAGTGAAGGCGGGAGCGGGGGCAATGAGCAGTTCTTC
>17|TRBV19|TRBD2|TRBJ2-1|NA
CASSISGLAGGQNEQFF
TGTGCCAGTAGTATCTCGGGACTAGCGGGAGGTCAGAATGAGCAGTTCTTC
>16|TRBV19|NA|TRBJ2-1|NA
CASSKYRPSVNNEQFF
TGTGCCAGTAGTAAATATCGGCCTAGCGTGAACAATGAGCAGTTCTTC
>14|TRBV19|NA|TRBJ1-1|NA
CASSASRDLDEAFF
TGTGCCAGTAGTGCGTCCCGGGATCTAGATGAAGCTTTCTTT
>13|TRBV7-3|NA|TRBJ1-1|NA
CASSFSVNTEAFF
TGTGCCAGCAGCTTTAGTGTGAACACTGAAGCTTTCTTT
>14|TRBV30|TRBD1|TRBJ2-1|NA
CAWSGTGASEEQFF
TGTGCCTGGTCCGGGACAGGGGCTTCGGAGGAGCAGTTCTTC
>16|TRBV5-5|NA|TRBJ2-3|NA
CASSLERSGVADTQYF
TGTGCCAGCAGCTTGGAAAGGTCAGGGGTAGCAGATACGCAGTATTTT
>12|TRBV2|NA|TRBJ2-7|NA
CASRRIPYEQYF
TGTGCCAGCAGGCGGATTCCCTACGAGCAGTACTTC
>16|TRBV18|NA|TRBJ2-7|NA
CASSLGATGSSYEQYF
TGTGCCAGCTCACTCGGAGCTACGGGGAGCTCCTACGAGCAGTACTTC
>13|TRBV5-1|NA|TRBJ1-5|NA
CASSRGDNQPQHF
TGCGCCAGCAGCCGCGGGGACAATCAGCCCCAGCATTTT
>18|TRBV18|TRBD1|TRBJ1-1|NA
CASSLTGQDGPLNTEAFF
TGTGCCAGCTCCCTTACTGGACAGGACGGCCCCCTGAACACTGAAGCTTTCTTT
>15|TRBV19|NA|TRBJ1-2|NA
CASSIDRGTVYGYTF
TGTGCCAGTAGTATAGACCGCGGGACGGTCTATGGCTACACCTTC
>12|TRBV5-8|NA|TRBJ1-5|NA
CASSGRVQPQHF
TGTGCCAGCAGCGGCCGGGTCCAGCCCCAGCATTTT